This T cell receptor (beta chain) stems from a study of blood T cells in healthy people across ages. This clonotype was observed at least ten times. Isolated per sample were at least 7 million PBMCs. Alongside a J-beta primer mix, a sample-barcoded 5' primer served in a second PCR lasting roughly 7 to 11 cycles. A single record per CDR3 protein comes from TCRdb applying MiXCR to the 5' RACE reads. The sample yields more than 800,000 distinct CDR3 sequences, about 30% seen once. The sequence came from a woman of 80 years or more in good health. Sequences were obtained from blood.

The CDR3 sequence is CASSPGTGGYNEQFF. The DNA for the CDR3 is TGTGCCAGCAGTCCCGGGACAGGGGGTTACAATGAGCAGTTCTTC. This chain connects TRBV7-2 to TRBJ2-1; 11 bases line up with TRBD1. V gave up 6 bases and J gave up 4 bases; unmatched junction bases: 5. The CDR3 has 15 amino acids. CDR1 is SGHTA and CDR2 is FQGNSA in the germline V gene.